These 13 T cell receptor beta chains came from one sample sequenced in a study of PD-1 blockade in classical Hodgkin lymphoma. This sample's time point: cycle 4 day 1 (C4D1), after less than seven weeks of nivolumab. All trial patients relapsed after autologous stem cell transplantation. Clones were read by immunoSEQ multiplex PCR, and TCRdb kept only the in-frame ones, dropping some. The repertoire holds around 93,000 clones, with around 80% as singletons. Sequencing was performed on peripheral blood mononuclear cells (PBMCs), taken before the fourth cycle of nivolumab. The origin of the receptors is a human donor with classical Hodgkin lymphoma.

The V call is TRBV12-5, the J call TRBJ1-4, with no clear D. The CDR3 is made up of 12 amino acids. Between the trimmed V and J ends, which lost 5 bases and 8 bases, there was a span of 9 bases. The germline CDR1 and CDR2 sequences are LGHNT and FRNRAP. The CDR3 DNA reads TGTGCTAGTGGTCTTGTTGAAGAAAAACTGTTTTTT. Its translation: CASGLVEEKLFF.

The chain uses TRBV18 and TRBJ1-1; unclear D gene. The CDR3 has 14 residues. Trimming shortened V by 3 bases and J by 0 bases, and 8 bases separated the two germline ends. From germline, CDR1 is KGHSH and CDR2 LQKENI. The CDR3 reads CASSPRTMNTEAFF. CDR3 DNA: TGTGCCAGCTCACCCCGGACGATGAACACTGAAGCTTTCTTT.

The CDR3 loop is CASSADKSTDTQYF. The DNA for the CDR3 is TGTGCCAGCAGCGCCGACAAATCCACAGATACGCAGTATTTT. V gene TRBV9 combines with J gene TRBJ2-3, with D hard to call. V lost 3 bases, J lost 2 bases, and 10 bases lay in between. The germline gives CDR1 SGDLS, CDR2 YYNGEE. The CDR3 covers 14 residues.

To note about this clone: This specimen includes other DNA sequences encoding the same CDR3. The CDR3 loop is CSVGSTGGAGGYTF. In DNA, the CDR3 is TGCAGCGTTGGATCCACAGGGGGCGCGGGGGGCTACACCTTC. V usage is TRBV29-1 and J usage is TRBJ1-2; 9 positions agree with TRBD1. Germline V gene data show CDR1 as SQVTM and CDR2 as ANQGSEA. CDR3 length: 14 residues. V trimming: 4 bases; J trimming: 8 bases; junction bases outside the gene matches: 11.

The CDR3 sequence is CASSLWAPGSANYGYTF. The DNA of the CDR3 is TGTGCCAGCAGTTTGTGGGCTCCAGGCAGCGCTAACTATGGCTACACCTTC. The J gene is TRBJ1-2, the V gene TRBV27; D call uncertain. Trimming stripped 3 bases from V and 0 bases from J, with 17 bases between. Germline V gene lookup returns CDR1 MNHEY and CDR2 SMNVEV (reference sequence). The CDR3 is 17 amino acids.

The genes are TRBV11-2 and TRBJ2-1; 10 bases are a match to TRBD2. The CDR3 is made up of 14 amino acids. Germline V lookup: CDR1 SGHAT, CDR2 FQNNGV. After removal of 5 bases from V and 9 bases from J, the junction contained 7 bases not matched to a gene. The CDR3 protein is CASSPRLAGTEQFF. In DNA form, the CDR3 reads TGTGCCAGCAGCCCCCGACTAGCGGGTACTGAGCAGTTCTTC.

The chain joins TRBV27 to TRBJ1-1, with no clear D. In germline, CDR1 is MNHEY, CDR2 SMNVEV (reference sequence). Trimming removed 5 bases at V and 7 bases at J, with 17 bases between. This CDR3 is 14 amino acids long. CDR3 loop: CASSLRTGWGEAFF. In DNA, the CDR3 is TGTGCCAGCAGTCTCCGCACGGGGTGGGGTGAAGCTTTCTTT.

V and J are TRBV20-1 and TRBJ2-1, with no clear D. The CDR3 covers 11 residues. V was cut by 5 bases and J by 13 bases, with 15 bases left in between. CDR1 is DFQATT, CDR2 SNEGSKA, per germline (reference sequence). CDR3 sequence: CSAHNDLKQFF. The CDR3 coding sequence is TGCAGTGCTCACAACGACCTAAAACAGTTCTTC.

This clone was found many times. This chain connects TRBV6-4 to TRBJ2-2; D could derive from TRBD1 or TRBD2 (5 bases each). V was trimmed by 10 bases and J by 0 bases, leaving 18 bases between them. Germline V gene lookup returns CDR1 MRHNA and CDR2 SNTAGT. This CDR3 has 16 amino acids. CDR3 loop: CAMQGRPLTNTGELFF. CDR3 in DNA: TGTGCCATGCAGGGACGTCCCCTCACGAACACCGGGGAGCTGTTTTTT.

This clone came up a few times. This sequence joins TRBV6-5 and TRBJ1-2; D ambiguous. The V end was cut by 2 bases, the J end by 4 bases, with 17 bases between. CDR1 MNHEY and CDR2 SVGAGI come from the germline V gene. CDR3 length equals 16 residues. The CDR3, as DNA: TGTGCCAGCAGTTACGGGTCTGGGCCAGCGGGCTATGGCTACACCTTC. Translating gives CASSYGSGPAGYGYTF.

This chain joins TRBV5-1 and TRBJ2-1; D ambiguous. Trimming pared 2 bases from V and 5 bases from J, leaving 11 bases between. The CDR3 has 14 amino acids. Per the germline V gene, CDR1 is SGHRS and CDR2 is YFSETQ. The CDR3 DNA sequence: TGCGCCAGCAGCTTCCGGACGGAGAACAATGAGCAGTTCTTC. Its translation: CASSFRTENNEQFF.

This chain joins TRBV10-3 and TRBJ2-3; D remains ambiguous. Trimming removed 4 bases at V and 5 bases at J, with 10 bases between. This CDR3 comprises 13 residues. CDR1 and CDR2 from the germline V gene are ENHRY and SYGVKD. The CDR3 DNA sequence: TGTGCCATCAGTGGTGGGTCGGGAGATACGCAGTATTTT. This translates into CAISGGSGDTQYF.

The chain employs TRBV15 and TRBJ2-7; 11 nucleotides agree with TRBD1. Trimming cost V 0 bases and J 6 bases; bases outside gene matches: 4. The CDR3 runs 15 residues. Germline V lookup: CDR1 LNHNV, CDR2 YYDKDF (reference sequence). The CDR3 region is CATSRDGTGGREQYF. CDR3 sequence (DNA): TGTGCCACCAGCAGAGATGGGACAGGGGGACGCGAGCAGTACTTC.